A single sample is the source of the 26 T cell receptor delta chains below, sequenced in a study of Vδ1+ human thymocytes. Their recognized antigens are unknown. Study-wide points: Highly polyclonal TRG and TRD repertoires with Gaussian CDR3 length distributions appeared in thymus.

RNA was extracted from the cells and then reverse transcribed. Pooled V-gene forward primers with one constant-region reverse primer generated the CDR3 amplicons by multiplex PCR. TCRdb re-identified clones in the multiplex PCR reads via CATT. The table shows 50,000 to 60,000 delta-chain clones, with roughly 15% occurring only once. Sequenced material: Vdelta1+ gamma-delta thymocytes from the thymus. Subset of the sample: FACS-sorted CD3+ TCRalphabeta- TCRVdelta1+ TCRVdelta2- thymocytes. These receptors originate from a girl under three years old who had congenital heart surgery.

Of note for this clone: The identical CDR3 is also encoded by other nucleotide sequences in the sample. The chain links TRDV1 to TRDJ1; D may be TRDD3 (6 bases). V was cut by 0 bases and J by 2 bases, with 10 bases left in between. This CDR3 contains 15 residues. CDR1 and CDR2 (germline): TSWWSYY, QGS. The CDR3 is CALGELLGDTDKLIF. Here the CDR3 DNA reads TGTGCTCTTGGGGAACTCCTTGGGGATACCGATAAACTCATCTTT.

Concerning this clone: Its ends do not fully match the called genes, so a read error is possible. Other DNA variants within this sample encode the same CDR3. The chain carries TRDV2 and TRDJ1; 10 nucleotides line up with TRDD3. Germline loops: CDR1 GEAIGNYY, CDR2 EKD. The CDR3 contains 21 residues. The CDR3 loop is CACDTGRTSLTGGLYTDKLIF. The CDR3 DNA reads as TGTGCCTGTGACACCGGGCGTACAAGCCTTACTGGGGGATTATACACCGATAAGCTCATCTTC.

This clone was counted a few times. The gene calls are TRDV1 and TRDJ1; tentative D call: TRDD1 (6 bases). There are 17 residues in the CDR3. Germline CDR1 reads TSWWSYY; CDR2 reads QGS. Trimming removed 4 bases from V and 0 bases from J, with 18 bases in between. The DNA for the CDR3 is TGTGCTCTTGGGGGTAACATGCAAAATAGGTACACCGATAAACTCATCTTT. The encoded protein is CALGGNMQNRYTDKLIF.

This clone was seen a few times. The chain is built from TRDV1 and TRDJ1, with a possible D match to TRDD2 (6 bases). CDR3 length: 22 amino acids. Germline-derived CDR1 and CDR2 are TSWWSYY and QGS. V was trimmed by 2 bases and J by 1 base, leaving 32 bases between them. CDR3 coding DNA: TGTGCTCTTGGGGAATTTCCTCCTACAAAGGTGGGGACTCCTGGCGGCACCGATAAACTCATCTTT. Protein sequence: CALGEFPPTKVGTPGGTDKLIF.

J is TRDJ1 and V is TRDV1; 9 bases map to TRDD2. V shed 5 bases and J 2 bases; nucleotides not matched to a gene: 21. CDR1 is TSWWSYY and CDR2 is QGS in the germline V gene. The CDR3 has 20 residues. CDR3 protein: CALGSALPTFSWGPTDKLIF. Written as DNA, the CDR3 is TGTGCTCTTGGGAGTGCCCTTCCTACGTTTTCCTGGGGCCCAACCGATAAACTCATCTTT.

This rearrangement joins TRDV1 to TRDJ1; TRDD2 is a possible D gene (8 bases). Germline assignment: CDR1 TSWWSYY and CDR2 QGS. This CDR3 region has 17 residues. V lost 6 bases and J lost 7, with 27 bases in between. The CDR3 nucleotides are TGTGCTCTTGGTGCAGCCTTCCTAAGGGAGACTGGGGCTAAACTCATCTTT. Amino acids: CALGAAFLRETGAKLIF.

This clone was seen a few times. This sequence joins TRDV1 and TRDJ1; D is tentatively TRDD2 or TRDD3 (9 bases each). V shed 4 bases and J shed 3 bases, with 27 bases lying between them. Germline loops: CDR1 TSWWSYY, CDR2 QGS. The CDR3 runs 19 residues. The CDR3: CALGGSFLRTGGKSDKLIF. The CDR3 region has the DNA TGTGCTCTTGGGGGGTCCTTCCTACGTACTGGGGGAAAATCCGATAAACTCATCTTT.

This clone was seen a few times. A much larger clone sits a single nucleotide away, making a read error possible. V and J are TRDV2 and TRDJ1; 7 bases align to TRDD3. V gave up 3 bases and J gave up 4 bases; unmatched junction bases: 10. Germline V gene lookup returns CDR1 GEAIGNYY and CDR2 EKD. CDR3 length: 15 residues. This CDR3 reads CACDAIAWGYDKLIF. The CDR3 bases are TGTGCCTGTGACGCCATAGCCTGGGGATACGATAAACTCATCTTT.

This chain joins TRDV2 and TRDJ1, with 11 nucleotides matching TRDD3. The CDR3 has 20 residues. In germline, CDR1 is GEAIGNYY, CDR2 EKD. J was trimmed by 0 bases and V by 2 bases; bases with no gene match: 16. In DNA form, the CDR3 reads TGTGCCTGTGACATCTTTCTACTGGGGGATAGCCTCAAATACACCGATAAACTCATCTTT. Translating gives CACDIFLLGDSLKYTDKLIF.

This chain uses TRDV1 with TRDJ1, with 10 positions matching TRDD3. V trimming: 0 bases; J trimming: 4 bases; junction bases outside the gene matches: 20. The CDR3 length is 21 residues. CDR1 and CDR2 (germline): TSWWSYY, QGS. CDR3 residues: CALGELDVATYPAGGYDKLIF. CDR3 sequence (DNA): TGTGCTCTTGGGGAACTTGACGTGGCGACATATCCTGCTGGGGGATACGATAAACTCATCTTT.

This clone has a handful of counts. The rearrangement uses TRDV2 and TRDJ1; 9 nucleotides agree with TRDD3. This CDR3 spans 15 amino acids. CDR1 is GEAIGNYY, CDR2 EKD, per germline. Losses at the gene ends were 6 bases for V and 0 bases for J; bases not matched to a gene: 7. CDR3 amino acids: CACLLGDEYTDKLIF. As DNA, the CDR3 is TGTGCCTGTTTACTGGGGGACGAGTACACCGATAAACTCATCTTT.

Many counts were recorded for this clone. The chain combines TRDV2 with TRDJ1; 9 bases are a match to TRDD3. With V trimmed by 1 base and J by 0 bases, 11 bases remained unmatched. Germline V gene sequence: CDR1 GEAIGNYY, CDR2 EKD. The CDR3 contains 18 residues. In nucleotides, the CDR3 is TGTGCCTGTGACACGACCCAGGTACTGGGGGAAGACACCGATAAACTCATCTTT. It is translated as CACDTTQVLGEDTDKLIF.

This chain joins TRDV1 and TRDJ1; D possibly corresponds to TRDD3 (6 bases). Germline V lookup: CDR1 TSWWSYY, CDR2 QGS. The CDR3 totals 19 residues. The V end was cut by 1 base, the J end by 0 bases, with 21 bases between. The CDR3 bases are TGTGCTCTTGGGGAACCAGGACTACGAGGGGATCATTACACCGATAAACTCATCTTT. It encodes CALGEPGLRGDHYTDKLIF.

This clone showed up just a few times. The rearrangement uses TRDV1 and TRDJ1; TRDD3 agrees at 8 bases. The CDR3 is 23 residues long. V shed 5 bases, J shed 0 bases, and the junction held 29 bases outside the gene matches. Looked up from germline, CDR1 is TSWWSYY and CDR2 is QGS. The CDR3 DNA reads as TGTGCTCTTGGGATCCGACTGTCACCGGCCAACCGTACTGGGGGCCCCTACACCGATAAACTCATCTTT. Translation: CALGIRLSPANRTGGPYTDKLIF.

This clone showed up just a few times. The chain employs TRDV1 and TRDJ1; tentatively, D is TRDD3 (6 bases). V lost 5 bases and J 2 bases, leaving 21 bases between the germline ends. Germline assignment: CDR1 TSWWSYY and CDR2 QGS. CDR3 length: 17 amino acids. The CDR3 protein is CALGPCLGISGTDKLIF. The CDR3 DNA sequence: TGTGCTCTTGGGCCATGCCTGGGGATCTCCGGTACCGATAAACTCATCTTT.

The chain has TRDV1 and TRDJ1; TRDD3 matches at 7 bases. This CDR3 is built from 15 residues. V was clipped by 0 bases and J by 8 bases; unmatched bases: 9. Per the germline V gene, CDR1 is TSWWSYY and CDR2 is QGS. This CDR3 is CALGELGGDKKKLIF. The CDR3 DNA sequence: TGTGCTCTTGGGGAACTCGGCGGGGATAAGAAAAAACTCATCTTT.

This clone was counted a few times. This sequence joins TRDV1 and TRDJ1, with D possibly TRDD3 on 5 matching bases. The germline V gene has CDR1 TSWWSYY and CDR2 QGS. The CDR3 covers 16 residues. V lost 1 base and J lost 5, with 17 bases in between. CDR3 in amino acids: CALGEPGELRGDKLIF. As DNA, the CDR3 is TGTGCTCTTGGGGAACCAGGGGAGCTACGGGGGGATAAACTCATCTTT.

This clone was counted only a few times. V gene TRDV1 combines with J gene TRDJ1; 8 bases agree with TRDD3. Germline V gene data show CDR1 as TSWWSYY and CDR2 as QGS. Trimming took 6 bases from V and 2 from J; bases not matched to a gene: 17. The CDR3 runs to 18 residues. Here the CDR3 DNA reads TGTGCTCTTGGTACTCCCTCTACTGGGGGGTGGGTGACCGATAAACTCATCTTT. Its protein product is CALGTPSTGGWVTDKLIF.

The J gene is TRDJ1, the V gene TRDV1; maybe TRDD2 (6 bases). The CDR3 has 19 residues. Germline V gives CDR1 TSWWSYY, CDR2 QGS. Between the trimmed V and J ends, which lost 2 bases and 0 bases, there was a span of 22 bases. In DNA, the CDR3 is TGTGCTCTTGGGGAAGGCGCTTCCTCAAGGGTACCGTACACCGATAAACTCATCTTT. It translates to CALGEGASSRVPYTDKLIF.

This clone occurred a few times. The chain combines TRDV1 with TRDJ1; the match to TRDD3 covers 8 bases. The V gene end was trimmed by 7 bases and the J gene end by 0 bases; junction bases not matched to a gene: 13. CDR3 length equals 17 residues. Germline V gene lookup returns CDR1 TSWWSYY and CDR2 QGS. This CDR3 is CALVPAPGGVYTDKLIF. CDR3 in DNA: TGTGCTCTTGTCCCCGCTCCTGGGGGAGTGTACACCGATAAACTCATCTTT.

The chain uses TRDV1 and TRDJ1; D remains ambiguous. V dropped 3 bases and J dropped 0 bases, with 20 bases sitting between them. This CDR3 is 18 amino acids long. Germline assignment: CDR1 TSWWSYY and CDR2 QGS. CDR3 in DNA: TGTGCTCTTGGGGAGACTCCACCATCCCTCACGTACACCGATAAACTCATCTTT. Its translation: CALGETPPSLTYTDKLIF.

In regard to this clone: This sample also contains other DNA sequences that code for the same CDR3. V is TRDV1 and J is TRDJ1, with D hard to call. V dropped 9 bases and J dropped 2 bases, with 31 bases sitting between them. This CDR3 spans 19 amino acids. Germline assignment: CDR1 TSWWSYY and CDR2 QGS. The CDR3 coding sequence is TGTGCTCTATCGCCCTGCAACGGGGTACGCGATGGACGGACCGATAAACTCATCTTT. It translates to CALSPCNGVRDGRTDKLIF.

The chain is built from TRDV1 and TRDJ1; 11 positions agree with TRDD3. Per germline, CDR1 TSWWSYY and CDR2 QGS. J was trimmed by 1 base and V by 1 base; bases with no gene match: 26. This CDR3 has 24 residues. In DNA, the CDR3 is TGTGCTCTTGGGGAACGGGGGACGGTACTGGGGGATAGGAAATCGACACCTGCCACCGATAAACTCATCTTT. Translated, it gives CALGERGTVLGDRKSTPATDKLIF.

The chain links TRDV1 to TRDJ1; the D gene is possibly TRDD3 (5 bases). The V end was cut by 1 base, the J end by 0 bases, with 12 bases between. Germline V gene sequence: CDR1 TSWWSYY, CDR2 QGS. The CDR3 consists of 16 residues. CDR3 loop: CALGERFGGYTDKLIF. Written as DNA, the CDR3 is TGTGCTCTTGGGGAACGGTTCGGGGGGTACACCGATAAACTCATCTTT.

The rearrangement joins TRDV1 to TRDJ1; possibly TRDD3 for D (8 bases). Germline CDR1 reads TSWWSYY; CDR2 reads QGS. Trimming took off 0 bases at V and 0 bases at J, with 41 bases between the two ends. The CDR3 has 26 amino acids. Here the CDR3 reads CALGELKLPIHPYWGSLEMYTDKLIF. CDR3 coding DNA: TGTGCTCTTGGGGAACTAAAACTTCCTATTCATCCGTACTGGGGGTCCCTAGAAATGTACACCGATAAACTCATCTTT.

The V gene is TRDV1, the J gene TRDJ1; no clear D gene. The length of the CDR3 is 18 residues. V lost 3 bases, J lost 0 bases, and 20 bases lay in between. Germline loops: CDR1 TSWWSYY, CDR2 QGS. The CDR3 loop reads CALGEGLLLRADTDKLIF. CDR3 bases: TGTGCTCTTGGGGAGGGCTTACTACTACGTGCGGACACCGATAAACTCATCTTT.